Given below is one TCR beta chain in context. Its antigen is undetermined. CD4+ T cells that had been cultured provided DNA sequenced with the Oncomine TCR Beta short-read assay. TCRdb passed the PCR reads through MiXCR, listing each CDR3 protein once. This table has thousands of distinct CDR3 sequences, around 45% appearing once. Germline V gives CDR1 MNHEY, CDR2 SVGAGI. The CDR3 sequence is 15 residues long. Unmatched junction bases numbered 4, after V lost 0 bases and J lost 2 bases. Treatment: approximately 11-day PBMC culture with coronavirus spike peptide pools or control peptides (ViraFEST assay). TCR sequencing followed the expansion of antigen-specific T cells with peptide pools in ViraFEST. The data originate from a study of vaccination and CD4 T cells after COVID-19.

This sequence originates from a human donor who had recovered from COVID-19. The sequenced sample was CD4+ T cells from blood, cultured in vitro. The chain employs TRBV6-5 and TRBJ2-7; the match to TRBD1 covers 7 bases. DNA for the CDR3: TGTGCCAGCAGTTACTCGACAGGGCGCGCCTACGAGCAGTACTTC. As protein: CASSYSTGRAYEQYF.